Sequencing of this TCR beta chain was carried out in a study of T-cell memory formation after mild COVID-19. Whole-study context: Most TCR clusters belonged to a single donor. The study's findings and limits: SARS-CoV-2 specificity was not confirmed for second-wave clones peaking on day 37. Balance between CD4 and CD8 was seen in clones contracting day 15 to 85, and a CD4+ lean was seen in later expanders.

Trimming pared 7 bases from V and 2 bases from J, leaving 17 bases between. CDR3 length: 14 residues. Looked up from germline, CDR1 is DFQATT and CDR2 is SNEGSKA (reference sequence). Employing constant-segment primers, 5'RACE generated TCR alpha and TCR beta cDNA libraries bearing sample barcodes and UMIs. A single record per CDR3 protein comes from TCRdb applying MiXCR to the 5' RACE reads. The table lists hundreds of thousands of distinct CDR3 sequences, 17% of them singletons, with roughly 8% in the top ten. As regards this clonotype: As yet, its antigen is unknown.

The chain employs TRBV20-1 and TRBJ2-5; no firm D call. The sequenced sample consisted of PBMCs or a T cell subset sorted from them (not recorded which). This receptor was taken from an adult woman who had mild COVID-19 (a few samples of this study predate the infection). Cell type and time point are not known. In nucleotides, the CDR3 is TGCAGTGTTCCACCCCTAGGCGGTCAAGAGACCCAGTACTTC. Its translation is CSVPPLGGQETQYF.